This TCR beta chain was identified in a study of T cell responses to AZD1222 COVID-19 vaccine (dated by TCRdb to the early 2020s). Regarding the research as a whole: TCR sequencing covered some 250 trial participants: 207 given two doses of AZD1222 and 26 given two doses of MenACWY control vaccine. Trial participants were enrolled by age into subgroups of 18-55, 56-69 and 70-plus years, and about 150, 27 and 61 TCR-sequenced participants, respectively, were included in these subgroups. What the study reported, not specific to this receptor: Conclusions about previously exposed vaccinees were limited because only a handful of AZD1222 recipients were SARS-CoV-2 seropositive at baseline. Because no day 14 peak-response samples were available, the repertoires could be characterized only after the peak T cell response. Epitopes outside the regions mutated in the B.1.351 and B.1.1.7 variants were reportedly recognized by nearly half of the unique spike-specific TCRs. The 56-69-year group was small, and its depth increase did not reach significance, likely because of low power. The vaccine-associated CD4 TCRs covered the entire spike protein, and the dominant responses fell in regions 160-218 and 743-854. After two AZD1222 doses, both the breadth and the depth of spike-specific TCRs were significantly higher than at day 0 and than in MenACWY recipients. Most participants were white British and females outnumbered males, and the authors suggested that clonal diversity may have been underestimated.

Explained via the paper, the time point label denotes: about 28 days (+/-7) after the second vaccine dose. AZD1222 recipients given second doses at about 4 weeks or at about 12 weeks were pooled, since spike-specific TCR depth and breadth were not found to differ between the two schedules. Samples from vaccinated people were obtained from the UK trials COV001 and COV002, which included a single-blind randomized controlled phase 2/3 trial of AZD1222 (ChAdOx1 nCoV-19) in healthy adults. For TCRbeta chain sequencing, PBMC samples from trial participants were taken at day 0 and at day 28 after the second dose. From its cysteine to its phenylalanine, the CDR3 spans 16 amino acids. The retained sequence is limited to the CDR3, 48 bases, with the frame set at the first base. The germline V gene (reference sequence) specifies LGHDT as CDR1 and YNNKEL as CDR2. V loses 1 base, J loses 4 bases, and the germline ends lie 16 bases apart.

On this clone itself: Its cognate antigen has yet to be identified. Per-nucleotide qualities are absent, and no much larger clonotype sits a single base away.

The CDR3 regions of human TCRbeta chains were analyzed by immunosequencing. In the authors' own workflow: TCRs in the repertoires were compared against a reference library of SARS-CoV-2-specific TCRs that had been generated with the MIRA antigen-specificity platform. Breadth was defined as the fraction of unique TCRs that were SARS-CoV-2-associated. Depth was defined as the fraction of total T cells that were SARS-CoV-2-associated. Using the MIRA data, each spike-specific TCR was assigned both to the spike region to which the TCR was reactive and to a CD4 or CD8 class. Log10-transformed breadth and depth values were compared by one-way ANOVA with Sidak's multiple comparisons tests. Drawn from immuneACCESS, this table holds only the in-frame rearrangements with V and J called that TCRdb kept. Clones are partly lost; checked studies trace under half to an unresolved V gene and leave the rest unexplained. The D gene and trimming were derived from the DNA, and the V and J assignments and clone size from that table. The sample profile shows approximately 210,000 clones; 90% to 95% of them were found once. The biggest ten clones account for approximately 3.7% of the sample.

This TCR came from an adult who received the AZD1222 COVID-19 vaccine. The sequences come from peripheral blood, collected 28 days after the second AZD1222 dose. The V gene is TRBV3-1 (or the pseudogene TRBV3-2) and the J gene is TRBJ1-2; the D gene lacks a confident call. The sequenced DNA is TGTGCCAGCAGCCAAGGGACTCACAATCTTCCCTATGGCTACACCTTC. Its product reads: CASSQGTHNLPYGYTF.